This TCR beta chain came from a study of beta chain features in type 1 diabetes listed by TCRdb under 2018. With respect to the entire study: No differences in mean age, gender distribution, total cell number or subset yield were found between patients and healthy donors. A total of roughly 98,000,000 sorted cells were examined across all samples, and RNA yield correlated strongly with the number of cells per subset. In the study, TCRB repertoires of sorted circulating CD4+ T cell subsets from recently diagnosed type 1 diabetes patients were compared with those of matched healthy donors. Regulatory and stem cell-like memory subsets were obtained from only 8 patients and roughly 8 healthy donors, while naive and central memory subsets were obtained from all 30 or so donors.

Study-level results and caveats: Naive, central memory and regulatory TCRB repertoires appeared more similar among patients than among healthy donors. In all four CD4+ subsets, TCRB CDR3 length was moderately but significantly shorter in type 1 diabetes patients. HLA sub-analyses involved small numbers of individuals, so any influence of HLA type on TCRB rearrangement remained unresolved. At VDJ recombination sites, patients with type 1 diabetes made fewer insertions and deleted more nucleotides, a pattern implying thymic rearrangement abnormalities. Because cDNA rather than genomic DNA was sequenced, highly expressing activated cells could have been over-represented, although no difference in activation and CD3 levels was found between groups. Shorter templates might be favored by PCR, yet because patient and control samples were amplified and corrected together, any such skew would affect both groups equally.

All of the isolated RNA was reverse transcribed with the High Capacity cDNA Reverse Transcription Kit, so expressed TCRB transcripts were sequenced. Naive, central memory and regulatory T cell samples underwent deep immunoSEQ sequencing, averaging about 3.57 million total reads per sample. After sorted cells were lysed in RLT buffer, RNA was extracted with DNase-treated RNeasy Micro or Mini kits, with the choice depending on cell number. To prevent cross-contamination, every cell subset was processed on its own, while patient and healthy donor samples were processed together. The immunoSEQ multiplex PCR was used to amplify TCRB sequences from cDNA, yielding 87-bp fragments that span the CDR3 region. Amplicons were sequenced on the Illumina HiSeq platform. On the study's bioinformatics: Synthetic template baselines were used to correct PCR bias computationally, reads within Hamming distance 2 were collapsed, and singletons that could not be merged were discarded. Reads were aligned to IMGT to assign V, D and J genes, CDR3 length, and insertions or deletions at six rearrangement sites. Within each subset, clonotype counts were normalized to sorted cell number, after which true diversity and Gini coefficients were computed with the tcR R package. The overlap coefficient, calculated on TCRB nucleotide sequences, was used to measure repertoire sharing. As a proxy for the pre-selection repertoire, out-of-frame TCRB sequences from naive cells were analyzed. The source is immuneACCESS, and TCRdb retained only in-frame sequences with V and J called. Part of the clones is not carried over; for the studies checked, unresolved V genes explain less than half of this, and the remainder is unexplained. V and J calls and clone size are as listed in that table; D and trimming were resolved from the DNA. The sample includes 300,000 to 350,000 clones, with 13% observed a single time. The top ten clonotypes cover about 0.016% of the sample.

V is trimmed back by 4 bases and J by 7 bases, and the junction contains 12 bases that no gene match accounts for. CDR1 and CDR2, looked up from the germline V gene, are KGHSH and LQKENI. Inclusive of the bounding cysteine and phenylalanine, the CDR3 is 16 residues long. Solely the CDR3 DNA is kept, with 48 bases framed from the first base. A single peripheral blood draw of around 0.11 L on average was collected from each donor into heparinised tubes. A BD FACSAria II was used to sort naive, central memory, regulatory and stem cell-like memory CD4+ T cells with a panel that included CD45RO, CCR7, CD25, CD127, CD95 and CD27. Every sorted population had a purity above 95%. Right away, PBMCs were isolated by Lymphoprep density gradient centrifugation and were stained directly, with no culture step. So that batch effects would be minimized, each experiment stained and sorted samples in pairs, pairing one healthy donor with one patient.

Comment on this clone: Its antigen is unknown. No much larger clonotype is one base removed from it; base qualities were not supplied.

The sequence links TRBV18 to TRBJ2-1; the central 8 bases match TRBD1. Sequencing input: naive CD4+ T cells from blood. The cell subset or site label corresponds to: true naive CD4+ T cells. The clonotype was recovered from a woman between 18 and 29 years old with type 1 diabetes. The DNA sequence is TGTGCCAGCTCACTCCTCCAGGGGGCCTCGGTAAATGAGCAGTTCTTC. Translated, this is CASSLLQGASVNEQFF.